The TCR beta chain described here comes from a study of T cells in Graves' hyperthyroidism and ophthalmopathy. Regarding the study as a whole: Ophthalmopathy was told apart from stable hyperthyroidism by a 13 V-J model.

Template material for amplifying TCR beta CDR3 regions consisted of RNA transcripts. Carried out on the TCR CDR3, a first-round RT-PCR used the HTBI primer set. TCRdb redid the calling of the multiplex PCR reads with MiXCR, one entry per CDR3 protein. The sample yields 300,000 to 400,000 distinct CDR3 sequences, 18% seen once. It was 8 to 10 ml of fresh peripheral blood that supplied the PBMCs. This CDR3 has 14 amino acids. Per the germline V gene, CDR1 is SGHAT and CDR2 is FQDESV (reference sequence). V was trimmed by 7 bases and J by 2 bases, leaving 14 bases between them. This clonotype was observed at least ten times. Antigen unknown.

The specimen sequenced was blood. This sequence was found in a woman in her forties or fifties with Graves' hyperthyroidism. The genes are TRBV11-1 and TRBJ1-1; D is ambiguous. The CDR3 here is CASTTGGINTEAFF. As DNA, the CDR3 is TGTGCCAGCACAACCGGAGGAATTAACACTGAAGCTTTCTTT.